The rows below give T cell receptor beta chains drawn from one sample of a study of blood T cell repertoires in COVID-19. Clones were read by immunoSEQ multiplex PCR, and TCRdb kept only the in-frame ones, dropping some. Of about 320,000 clones listed, around 83% are singletons. Specimen: peripheral blood. Every receptor here comes from a woman aged 45-60 years with acute or convalescent COVID-19. The CDR3 runs from the conserved cysteine through the conserved F or W. D genes are given only for firm matches. Not every row has a clone size; where given, it reads once, few, many or a size class.

v_call,clone_size,j_call,d_call,cdr3_aa,cdr3_nt
TRBV7-2,.,TRBJ2-3,.,CASNLIRGRTDTQYF,TGTGCCAGCAACTTGATCAGGGGTCGCACAGATACGCAGTATTTT
TRBV7-9,.,TRBJ2-4,.,CASSSSGHPNIQYF,TGTGCCAGCAGCTCCTCGGGACATCCCAACATTCAGTACTTC
TRBV19,few,TRBJ1-1,TRBD1,CASTGTGWDTEAFF,TGTGCCAGTACCGGGACAGGGTGGGACACTGAAGCTTTCTTT
TRBV2,.,TRBJ2-5,TRBD1,CASRQGQETQYF,TGTGCCAGCCGACAGGGCCAAGAGACCCAGTACTTC
TRBV7-9,.,TRBJ2-3,.,CASSSPVASTDTQYF,TGTGCCAGCAGCTCCCCCGTAGCGAGCACAGATACGCAGTATTTT
TRBV5-4,.,TRBJ2-5,.,CASSLGGAEETQYF,TGTGCCAGCAGCTTGGGAGGCGCCGAAGAGACCCAGTACTTC
TRBV6-5,.,TRBJ1-2,TRBD1,CASRATGLGGYTF,TGTGCCAGCAGAGCGACAGGGTTAGGTGGCTACACCTTC
TRBV12-3/TRBV12-4,.,TRBJ1-2,.,CASSPDRNYGYTF,TGTGCCAGCAGTCCGGACAGAAACTATGGCTACACCTTC
TRBV27,.,TRBJ1-2,.,CASSSGGSYGYTF,TGTGCCAGCAGTTCGGGGGGCAGCTATGGCTACACCTTC
TRBV7-3,.,TRBJ1-2,TRBD1,CASSPGTDNYGYTF,TGTGCCAGCAGCCCAGGGACAGACAACTATGGCTACACCTTC
TRBV5-8,.,TRBJ2-7,TRBD2,CASSLWGGTFGEQYF,TGTGCCAGCAGCTTGTGGGGGGGGACCTTTGGAGAGCAGTACTTC
TRBV30,.,TRBJ1-2,TRBD1,CAWQGARGYTF,TGTGCCTGGCAGGGGGCGCGGGGCTACACCTTC
TRBV7-7,.,TRBJ2-5,TRBD1,CASSDNQGEETQYF,TGTGCCAGCAGCGATAATCAGGGGGAAGAGACCCAGTACTTC
TRBV3-1/TRBV3-2,.,TRBJ2-5,TRBD2,CASSQDGGAGGVAETQYF,TGTGCCAGCAGCCAAGATGGCGGAGCGGGAGGGGTAGCAGAGACCCAGTACTTC
TRBV14,.,TRBJ1-2,.,CASSQGGASGWGYTF,TGTGCCAGCAGCCAAGGTGGGGCCAGCGGGTGGGGCTACACCTTC
TRBV5-4,few,TRBJ2-3,TRBD1,CASSPGGQGGDTQYF,TGTGCCAGCAGCCCGGGGGGACAGGGTGGAGATACGCAGTATTTT
TRBV30,.,TRBJ2-1,TRBD2,CAWSSLSGIGNEQFF,TGTGCCTGGAGCTCTCTGAGCGGGATTGGGAATGAGCAGTTCTTC
TRBV5-6,.,TRBJ2-5,TRBD2,CASSLESGLAGGGRETQYF,TGTGCCAGCAGCTTGGAGTCAGGACTAGCGGGAGGAGGGAGGGAGACCCAGTACTTC
TRBV30,.,TRBJ2-1,TRBD1,CAWTAGGPYNEQFF,TGTGCCTGGACCGCAGGGGGCCCCTACAATGAGCAGTTCTTC
TRBV30,.,TRBJ2-1,TRBD2,CAWSVRLAGYNEQFF,TGTGCCTGGAGTGTGCGACTAGCGGGATACAATGAGCAGTTCTTC
TRBV19,.,TRBJ1-1,.,CASSSRYGTEAFF,TGTGCCAGTAGCTCCCGGTACGGCACTGAAGCTTTCTTT
TRBV7-2,.,TRBJ2-1,TRBD2,CASSIGTSGSDEQFF,TGTGCCAGCAGCATAGGGACTAGCGGGAGTGATGAGCAGTTCTTC
TRBV5-1,.,TRBJ2-3,TRBD2,CASSFSGGASDTQYF,TGCGCCAGCAGCTTCAGCGGGGGGGCCTCAGATACGCAGTATTTT
TRBV2,once,TRBJ1-3,.,CASSEAEGAGNTIYF,TGTGCCAGCAGTGAAGCGGAGGGCGCTGGAAACACCATATATTTT
TRBV5-1,.,TRBJ1-2,.,CASSSGLSNYGYTF,TGCGCCAGCAGCTCGGGACTGTCGAACTATGGCTACACCTTC
TRBV9,.,TRBJ2-7,TRBD1,CASSASGTGNEQYF,TGTGCCAGCAGCGCCTCCGGGACAGGTAACGAGCAGTACTTC
TRBV3-1/TRBV3-2,.,TRBJ2-7,TRBD2,CASSHQSSGENEQYF,TGTGCCAGCAGCCACCAGTCTAGCGGTGAGAACGAGCAGTACTTC
TRBV9,.,TRBJ2-1,.,CASSVAKTSYGGIRYNEQFF,TGTGCCAGCAGCGTAGCAAAAACCTCATACGGCGGGATTAGGTACAATGAGCAGTTCTTC
TRBV7-7,.,TRBJ2-1,.,CASSPSIGQGSYNEQFF,TGTGCCAGCAGCCCTAGTATAGGGCAGGGGTCCTACAATGAGCAGTTCTTC
TRBV5-1,.,TRBJ1-4,.,CASSSYRAGNEKLFF,TGCGCCAGCAGCTCGTACAGGGCTGGTAATGAAAAACTGTTTTTT
TRBV7-9,once,TRBJ2-3,TRBD1,CASSLLQGAGKDTQYF,TGTGCCAGCAGCCTCTTACAGGGGGCAGGTAAAGATACGCAGTATTTT
TRBV27,.,TRBJ1-5,.,CASSKLGQPQHF,TGTGCCAGCAGTAAACTCGGTCAGCCCCAGCATTTT
TRBV19,.,TRBJ2-1,.,CASSIDGRGSSYNEQFF,TGTGCCAGTAGTATAGATGGCAGGGGCTCCTCCTACAATGAGCAGTTCTTC
TRBV20-1,.,TRBJ2-7,.,CSASSGGSYEQYF,TGCAGTGCTAGTTCCGGGGGTAGCTACGAGCAGTACTTC
TRBV28,.,TRBJ1-5,.,CGCGPPGGNQPQHF,TGTGGATGCGGGCCCCCAGGAGGGAATCAGCCCCAGCATTTT
TRBV7-9,.,TRBJ1-3,TRBD1,CASSFIDRARGNTIYF,TGTGCCAGCAGCTTCATAGACAGGGCTCGGGGAAACACCATATATTTT
TRBV9,once,TRBJ2-3,.,CASNSGRQVDTQYF,TGTGCCAGCAATTCTGGAAGACAGGTTGATACGCAGTATTTT
TRBV7-9,.,TRBJ2-1,.,CASNTAVLANEQFF,TGTGCCAGCAACACAGCGGTTTTGGCCAATGAGCAGTTCTTC
TRBV7-2,.,TRBJ1-1,.,CASSSTRFEAFF,TGTGCCAGCAGCTCGACAAGATTTGAAGCTTTCTTT